Each of the 26 T cell receptor beta chains below was sequenced from the same sample in a study of blood T cell repertoires in COVID-19 (TCRdb year 2020). The library was generated by the immunoSEQ multiplex PCR assay. Drawn from immuneACCESS, this table holds only the in-frame rearrangements with V and J called that TCRdb kept. Clones are partly lost; checked studies trace under half to an unresolved V gene and leave the rest unexplained. The sample has approximately 150,000 clones on record, over 70% of them singletons. Around 5% of the sample rests with the top ten. The specimen sequenced was PBMCs or T cells enriched from blood (not recorded which). The receptors were gathered from a man in his sixties or seventies who had been exposed to COVID-19.

This clone was seen once. The gene calls are TRBV7-2 and TRBJ2-2, with 15 bases fitting TRBD2. Germline V lookup: CDR1 SGHTA, CDR2 FQGNSA. The CDR3 is made up of 18 amino acids. The V and J ends lost 5 bases and 5 bases, in that order; junction bases with no gene match: 9. The CDR3 DNA reads as TGTGCCAGCAGCCCGCCGCCCGGGACTAGCGGGAGGACCGGGGAGCTGTTTTTT. This sequence encodes CASSPPPGTSGRTGELFF. The variable domain in full, completed from reference TRBV7-2 and TRBJ2-2, reads GAGVSQSPSNKVTEKGKDVELRCDPISGHTALYWYRQSLGQGLEFLIYFQGNSAPDKSGLPSDRFSAERTGGSVSTLTIQRTQQEDSAVYLCASSPPPGTSGRTGELFFGEGSRLTVL.

The chain combines TRBV6-5 with TRBJ1-1, with D uncertain. The CDR3 spans 14 residues. The V end lost 0 bases, the J end lost 1 base, and 6 bases lay between the germline ends. Looked up from germline, CDR1 is MNHEY and CDR2 is SVGAGI. The CDR3 nucleotides read TGTGCCAGCAGTTACTCCGCGGGGAACACTGAAGCTTTCTTT. It codes for CASSYSAGNTEAFF.

The rearrangement uses TRBV5-1 and TRBJ2-1; possibly TRBD2 for D (6 bases). Trimming removed 4 bases from V and 15 bases from J, with 23 bases in between. Germline lookup yields CDR1 SGHRS and CDR2 YFSETQ. This CDR3 comprises 14 residues. The CDR3 DNA is TGCGCCAGCAGCGTAGCTGGGGGGTGGAGTGGGCTGTTCTTC. Amino acid sequence: CASSVAGGWSGLFF. The full variable domain, its missing parts supplied by reference TRBV5-1 and TRBJ2-1, is KAGVTQTPRYLIKTRGQQVTLSCSPISGHRSVSWYQQTPGQGLQFLFEYFSETQRNKGNFPGRFSGRQFSNSRSEMNVSTLELGDSALYLCASSVAGGWSGLFFGPGTRLTVL.

The chain couples TRBV20-1 to TRBJ2-1, with 13 positions matching TRBD2. The CDR3 consists of 12 residues. The ends lost 3 bases at V and 14 bases at J; junction bases unmatched: 4. Looked up from germline, CDR1 is DFQATT and CDR2 is SNEGSKA (reference sequence). In DNA form, the CDR3 reads TGCAGTGCTAGTAAGGGACTAGCGGGGAAGTTCTTC. Residues: CSASKGLAGKFF.

The chain combines TRBV6-5 with TRBJ1-6; a possible D gene is TRBD1 (6 bases). With 5 bases removed from V and 6 bases from J, the gap between germline ends came to 14 bases. The germline gives CDR1 MNHEY, CDR2 SVGAGI. There are 15 residues in the CDR3. DNA of the CDR3: TGTGCCAGCAGTAGGGAGGGGGGACCTAATTCACCCCTCCACTTT. Its translation is CASSREGGPNSPLHF.

The chain carries TRBV5-4 and TRBJ1-6; 10 bases are shared with TRBD1. CDR3 size: 16 residues. Germline trimming cut 0 bases from V and 8 bases from J; bases unmatched to any gene: 5. CDR1 is SGHNT and CDR2 is YYREEE in the germline V gene (reference sequence). CDR3 DNA sequence: TGTGCCAGCAGCTTGGACGGACAGGGGGGTTATTCACCCCTCCACTTT. The encoded protein is CASSLDGQGGYSPLHF.

The chain is built from TRBV7-2 and TRBJ2-5, with TRBD2 matching 10 bases. V was clipped by 5 bases and J by 9 bases; unmatched bases: 15. Germline V gene data show CDR1 as SGHTA and CDR2 as FQGNSA. The CDR3 loop spans 16 amino acids. The CDR3 here is CASSPTLAGNNEAQYF. Here the CDR3 DNA reads TGTGCCAGCAGCCCGACACTAGCGGGGAACAATGAGGCCCAGTACTTC. Based on the CDR3 plus reference TRBV7-2 and TRBJ2-5, the full variable domain is GAGVSQSPSNKVTEKGKDVELRCDPISGHTALYWYRQSLGQGLEFLIYFQGNSAPDKSGLPSDRFSAERTGGSVSTLTIQRTQQEDSAVYLCASSPTLAGNNEAQYFGPGTRLLVL.

This chain connects TRBV3-1 (or the pseudogene TRBV3-2) to TRBJ2-2; TRBD2 agrees at 10 bases. V shed 2 bases, J shed 7 bases, and the junction held 1 base outside the gene matches. The CDR3 length is 14 residues. Germline values: CDR1 LGHDT, CDR2 YNNKEL (reference sequence). CDR3 amino acids: CASSQIAGGGELFF. The CDR3 DNA is TGTGCCAGCAGCCAAATAGCGGGGGGCGGGGAGCTGTTTTTT.

The chain links TRBV7-8 to TRBJ2-7, with D maybe TRBD1 (6 bases). Germline-derived CDR1 and CDR2 are SGHVS and FQNEAQ. V lost 5 bases to trimming and J lost 7 bases, with 21 bases between them. The CDR3 has 15 amino acids. The CDR3 bases are TGTGCCAGCAGCCTAGGTGGGGGCGGGTCTGGAGAGCAGTACTTC. This sequence encodes CASSLGGGGSGEQYF.

J is TRBJ2-2 and V is TRBV7-6; possibly TRBD1 for D (7 bases). The CDR3 consists of 16 residues. The germline gives CDR1 SGHVS, CDR2 FNYEAQ. V was clipped by 6 bases and J by 5 bases, with 19 bases between them. The CDR3 DNA sequence: TGTGCCAGCAGTTTAATAGGGGGCGCGGGAACCGGGGAGCTGTTTTTT. Translating gives CASSLIGGAGTGELFF.

This rearrangement joins TRBV12-3 or TRBV12-4 to TRBJ1-5, with D perhaps matching TRBD1 (6 bases). This CDR3 comprises 13 residues. Between the trimmed V and J ends, which lost 2 bases and 9 bases, there was a span of 11 bases. CDR3 in DNA: TGTGCCAGCAGTTTAAGGGGGGGTGGGCCCCAGCATTTT. It is translated as CASSLRGGGPQHF.

The CDR3 reads CASSYSGGDPDTQYF. As DNA, the CDR3 is TGTGCCAGCAGTTACTCCGGAGGTGATCCAGATACGCAGTATTTT. This sequence joins TRBV6-2 or TRBV6-3 and TRBJ2-3; weak D call: TRBD2 (5 bases). V gave up 0 bases and J gave up 4 bases, with 11 bases separating them. CDR1 is MNHEY and CDR2 is SVGEGT in the germline V gene. CDR3 length equals 15 residues.

V gene TRBV5-4 combines with J gene TRBJ2-7; 8 bases are a match to TRBD2. The germline V gene encodes CDR1 SGHNT and CDR2 YYREEE (reference sequence). The CDR3 runs to 14 residues. Losses at the gene ends were 4 bases for V and 5 bases for J; bases not matched to a gene: 8. CDR3 nucleotides: TGTGCCAGCAGCGCTCGGGGGGGTCCTGACGAGCAGTACTTC. Residues: CASSARGGPDEQYF.

The rearrangement links TRBV28 to TRBJ1-3, with TRBD1 identical over 7 bases. J lost 5 bases, V lost 10 bases, and 8 bases had no gene match. Germline V CDR1 and CDR2: MDHEN, SYDVKM. The CDR3 consists of 13 residues. The CDR3 loop is CATLDRDRNTIYF. The DNA of the CDR3 is TGTGCCACCCTCGACAGGGATAGAAACACCATATATTTT.

The chain is built from TRBV6-2 or TRBV6-3 and TRBJ2-7; 7 bases map to TRBD2. There are 19 residues in the CDR3. Germline lookup yields CDR1 MNHEY and CDR2 SVGEGT. The V gene end was trimmed by 4 bases and the J gene end by 3 bases; junction bases not matched to a gene: 21. CDR3 sequence (DNA): TGTGCCAGCAGTTTCCCATTCCGGCGGCGGGAGCCCCCTGTCTACGAGCAGTACTTC. Its protein product is CASSFPFRRREPPVYEQYF.

The chain employs TRBV19 and TRBJ1-1; D not resolved. Germline V lookup: CDR1 LNHDA, CDR2 SQIVND (reference sequence). The CDR3 consists of 14 residues. V lost 3 bases and J 1 base, leaving 9 bases between the germline ends. The chain's CDR3 is CASSISSGNTEAFF. The DNA for the CDR3 is TGTGCCAGTAGTATTAGTAGCGGGAACACTGAAGCTTTCTTT. Full variable domain (rest looked up from reference TRBV19 and TRBJ1-1): DGGITQSPKYLFRKEGQNVTLSCEQNLNHDAMYWYRQDPGQGLRLIYYSQIVNDFQKGDIAEGYSVSREKKESFPLTVTSAQKNPTAFYLCASSISSGNTEAFFGQGTRLTVV.

This clone appeared once. This chain connects TRBV14 to TRBJ2-7; the match to TRBD2 covers 10 bases. With 7 bases clipped from V and 1 base from J, the junction kept 4 bases outside the gene matches. The CDR3 runs 14 residues. From germline, CDR1 is SGHDN and CDR2 FVKESK. This chain's CDR3 is CASNPTSGSYEQYF. CDR3 DNA: TGTGCCAGCAACCCGACTAGCGGGTCCTACGAGCAGTACTTC.

The genes are TRBV7-2 and TRBJ2-3; 13 bases align to TRBD2. The V and J ends lost 1 base and 5 bases, in that order; junction bases with no gene match: 6. The germline V gene encodes CDR1 SGHTA and CDR2 FQGNSA. CDR3 length: 17 residues. In DNA, the CDR3 is TGTGCCAGCAGCTTAGTTGGGACTAGCGGGGCGGGAGATACGCAGTATTTT. Translated: CASSLVGTSGAGDTQYF.

The gene calls are TRBV18 and TRBJ2-1; 9 bases map to TRBD2. The CDR3 totals 14 residues. V shed 4 bases, J shed 8 bases, and the junction held 6 bases outside the gene matches. Germline V CDR1 and CDR2: KGHSH, LQKENI. CDR3 amino acids: CASSQGGRADEQFF. For the CDR3, the DNA is TGTGCCAGCTCACAAGGCGGGAGGGCCGATGAGCAGTTCTTC.

The V and J genes are TRBV25-1 and TRBJ2-2; TRBD1 agrees at 7 bases. Germline CDR1 reads MGHDK; CDR2 reads SYGVNS. The CDR3 runs to 14 residues. J gave up 6 bases and V 4 bases, and 5 bases lay outside the gene matches. As DNA, the CDR3 is TGTGCCAGCAGTGCGACAGGGCGAGCCGGGGAGCTGTTTTTT. Translated, it gives CASSATGRAGELFF.

This chain joins TRBV28 and TRBJ1-5; 8 bases fit TRBD1. This CDR3 contains 16 residues. The trim removed 6 bases at V and 0 bases at J, leaving 7 bases unmatched. Germline assignment: CDR1 MDHEN and CDR2 SYDVKM. CDR3 sequence (DNA): TGTGCCAGCAGCTCACAGGGGGAACTTAGCAATCAGCCCCAGCATTTT. It translates to CASSSQGELSNQPQHF.

Only one count was recorded for this clone. V usage is TRBV28 and J usage is TRBJ2-7; a possible D gene is TRBD2 (8 bases). This CDR3 comprises 18 residues. With 8 bases removed from V and 2 bases from J, the gap between germline ends came to 28 bases. Germline V lookup: CDR1 MDHEN, CDR2 SYDVKM. CDR3 region: CASERGLGSGTLTYEQYF. CDR3 coding DNA: TGTGCCAGCGAGAGGGGGCTAGGTAGCGGGACGTTAACCTACGAGCAGTACTTC.

The chain carries TRBV4-3 and TRBJ2-1, with TRBD2 matching 10 bases. Unmatched junction bases numbered 8, after V lost 0 bases and J lost 9 bases. Germline-derived CDR1 and CDR2 are LGHNA and YSLEER. This CDR3 is 16 amino acids long. The CDR3 DNA reads as TGCGCCAGCAGCCAAGAGGGCCAGCGGGGGGGCGGTGAGCAGTTCTTC. It is translated as CASSQEGQRGGGEQFF.

V usage is TRBV25-1 and J usage is TRBJ1-1, with D perhaps TRBD1 (6 bases). The CDR3 totals 12 residues. V was trimmed by 6 bases and J by 7 bases, leaving 12 bases between them. Per germline, CDR1 MGHDK and CDR2 SYGVNS. As DNA, the CDR3 is TGTGCCAGCAGGGAAACAGGGAATGAAGCTTTCTTT. Translation: CASRETGNEAFF.

This clone was counted a single time. The gene calls are TRBV12-3 or TRBV12-4 and TRBJ1-3; unclear D gene. CDR3 length equals 13 residues. V dropped 4 bases and J dropped 4 bases, with 8 bases sitting between them. The CDR3 spells CASSSDIGNTIYF. Here the CDR3 DNA reads TGTGCCAGCAGTTCAGACATCGGAAACACCATATATTTT.

The rearrangement uses TRBV19 and TRBJ1-1; 8 nucleotides match TRBD1. The germline V gene has CDR1 LNHDA and CDR2 SQIVND (reference sequence). V trimming: 5 bases; J trimming: 1 base; junction bases outside the gene matches: 6. CDR3 length equals 15 residues. CDR3 residues: CASSLGQGQNTEAFF. The DNA of the CDR3 is TGTGCCAGTAGTCTCGGACAGGGCCAGAACACTGAAGCTTTCTTT.